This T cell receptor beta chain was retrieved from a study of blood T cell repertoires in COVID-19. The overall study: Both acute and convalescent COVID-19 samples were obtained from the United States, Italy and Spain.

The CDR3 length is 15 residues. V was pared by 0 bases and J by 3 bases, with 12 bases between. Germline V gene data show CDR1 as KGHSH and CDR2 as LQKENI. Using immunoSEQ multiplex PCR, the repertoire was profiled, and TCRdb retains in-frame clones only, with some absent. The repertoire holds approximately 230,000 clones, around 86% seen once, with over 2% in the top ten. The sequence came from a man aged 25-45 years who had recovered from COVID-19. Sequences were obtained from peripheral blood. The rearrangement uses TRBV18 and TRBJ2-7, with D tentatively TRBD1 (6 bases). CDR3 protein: CASSPPSRGFYEQYF. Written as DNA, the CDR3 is TGTGCCAGCTCACCACCGTCCAGGGGATTCTACGAGCAGTACTTC.